These 5 T cell receptor beta chains share one sample of origin, sequenced in a study of technical replicates of blood from several donors. Profiled with immunoSEQ multiplex PCR; TCRdb holds only in-frame clones, not every one. The sample yields approximately 99,000 clones, 95% to 96% seen once. The sample was T cells isolated from PBMCs. The receptors shown here come from a human donor in good health.

The chain uses TRBV4-2 and TRBJ2-1; D is possibly TRBD2 (5 bases). The CDR3 contains 18 residues. V shed 1 base and J shed 0 bases, with 16 bases lying between them. From germline, CDR1 is LGHNA and CDR2 YNFKEQ. The CDR3, as DNA: TGTGCCAGCAGCCAAGTAAAGTGGACTGGGGTCTCCTACAATGAGCAGTTCTTC. This codes for CASSQVKWTGVSYNEQFF.

V gene TRBV30 combines with J gene TRBJ2-3, with a weak D call TRBD1 (5 bases). Germline lookup yields CDR1 GTSNPN and CDR2 SVGIG (reference sequence). The CDR3 runs to 11 residues. Deletions cut 3 bases from V and 4 bases from J, with 5 bases between. The CDR3 coding sequence is TGTGCCTGGAGAGGGGCAGATACGCAGTATTTT. This codes for CAWRGADTQYF.

The rearrangement links TRBV27 to TRBJ2-7, with 9 bases identical to TRBD1. V dropped 2 bases and J dropped 4; count of bases not matched to a gene: 9. Looked up from germline, CDR1 is MNHEY and CDR2 is SMNVEV (reference sequence). The CDR3 extends over 16 amino acids. The CDR3 region is CASSLGDGTGTYEQYF. CDR3 bases: TGTGCCAGCAGTTTAGGGGACGGGACAGGGACTTACGAGCAGTACTTC.

The genes are TRBV5-8 and TRBJ1-5; D not resolved. The ends were cut back, 0 bases at V and 3 bases at J, with 7 bases in the middle. This CDR3 contains 14 residues. Germline assignment: CDR1 SGHTS and CDR2 YDEGEE. The CDR3 protein is CASSLDSSNQPQHF. Written as DNA, the CDR3 is TGTGCCAGCAGCTTGGACAGCTCCAATCAGCCCCAGCATTTT. Drawing the rest from reference TRBV5-8 and TRBJ1-5, the complete variable domain is EAGVTQSPTHLIKTRGQQATLRCSPISGHTSVYWYQQALGLGLQFLLWYDEGEERNRGNFPPRFSGRQFPNYSSELNVNALELEDSALYLCASSLDSSNQPQHFGDGTRLSIL.

J is TRBJ2-1 and V is TRBV7-2; 7 bases align to TRBD1. Germline-derived CDR1 and CDR2 are SGHTA and FQGNSA. Trimming at V came to 0 bases and at J to 4 bases, leaving 3 bases not matched to a gene. The CDR3 covers 15 residues. This CDR3 reads CASSLAVGQYNEQFF. The CDR3 DNA reads TGTGCCAGCAGCTTAGCGGTGGGACAGTACAATGAGCAGTTCTTC. Supplemented by reference TRBV7-2 and TRBJ2-1, the full variable domain reads GAGVSQSPSNKVTEKGKDVELRCDPISGHTALYWYRQSLGQGLEFLIYFQGNSAPDKSGLPSDRFSAERTGGSVSTLTIQRTQQEDSAVYLCASSLAVGQYNEQFFGPGTRLTVL.